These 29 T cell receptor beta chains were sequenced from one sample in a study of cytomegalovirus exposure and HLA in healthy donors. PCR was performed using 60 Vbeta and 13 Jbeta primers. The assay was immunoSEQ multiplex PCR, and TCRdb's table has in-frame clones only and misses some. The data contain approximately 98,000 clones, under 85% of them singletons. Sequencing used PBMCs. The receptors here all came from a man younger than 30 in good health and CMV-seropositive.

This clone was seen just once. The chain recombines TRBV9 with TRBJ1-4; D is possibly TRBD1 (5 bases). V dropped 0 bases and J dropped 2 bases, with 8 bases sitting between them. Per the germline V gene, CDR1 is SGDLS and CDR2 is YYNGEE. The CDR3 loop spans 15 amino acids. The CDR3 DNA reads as TGTGCCAGCAGCGTAGAGGGGAGGACTAATGAAAAACTGTTTTTT. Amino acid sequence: CASSVEGRTNEKLFF.

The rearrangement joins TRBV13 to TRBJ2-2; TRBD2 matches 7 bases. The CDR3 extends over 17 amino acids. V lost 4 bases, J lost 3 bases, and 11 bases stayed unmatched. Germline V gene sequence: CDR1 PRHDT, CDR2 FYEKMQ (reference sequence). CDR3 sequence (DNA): TGTGCCAGCAGCTCCCCTAGAGAAGCGGGGTACACCGGGGAGCTGTTTTTT. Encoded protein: CASSSPREAGYTGELFF.

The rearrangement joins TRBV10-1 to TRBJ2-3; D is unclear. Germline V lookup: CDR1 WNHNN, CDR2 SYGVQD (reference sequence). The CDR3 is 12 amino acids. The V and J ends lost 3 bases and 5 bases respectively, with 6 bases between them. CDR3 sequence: CASSDQKDTQYF. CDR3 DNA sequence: TGCGCCAGCAGTGACCAGAAAGATACGCAGTATTTT.

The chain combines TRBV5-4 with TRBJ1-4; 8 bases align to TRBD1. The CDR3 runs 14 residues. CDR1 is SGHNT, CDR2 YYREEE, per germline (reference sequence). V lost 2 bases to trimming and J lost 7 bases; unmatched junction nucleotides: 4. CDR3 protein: CASSFAGGSEKLFF. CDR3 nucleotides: TGTGCCAGCAGCTTCGCAGGGGGCAGTGAAAAACTGTTTTTT.

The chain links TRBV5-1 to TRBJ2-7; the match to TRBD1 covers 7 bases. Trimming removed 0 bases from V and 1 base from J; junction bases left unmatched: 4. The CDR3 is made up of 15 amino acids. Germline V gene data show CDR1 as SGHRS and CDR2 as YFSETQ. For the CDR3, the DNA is TGCGCCAGCAGCTTGGCCCCAGGGGGTTCCTACGAGCAGTACTTC. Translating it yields CASSLAPGGSYEQYF.

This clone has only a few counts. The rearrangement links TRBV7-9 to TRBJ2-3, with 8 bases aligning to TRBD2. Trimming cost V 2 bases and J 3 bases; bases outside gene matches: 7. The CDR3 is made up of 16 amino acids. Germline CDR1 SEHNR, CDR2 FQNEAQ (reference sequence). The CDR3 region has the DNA TGTGCCAGCAGCTTAACACGCGGGGGGTCTACAGATACGCAGTATTTT. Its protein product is CASSLTRGGSTDTQYF.

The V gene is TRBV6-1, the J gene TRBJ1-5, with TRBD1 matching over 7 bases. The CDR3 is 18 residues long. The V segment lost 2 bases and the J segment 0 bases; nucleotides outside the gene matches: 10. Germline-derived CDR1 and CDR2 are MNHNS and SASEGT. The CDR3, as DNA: TGTGCCAGCAGTGAAAATTTGGAGGCAGGGGGTAGCAATCAGCCCCAGCATTTT. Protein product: CASSENLEAGGSNQPQHF.

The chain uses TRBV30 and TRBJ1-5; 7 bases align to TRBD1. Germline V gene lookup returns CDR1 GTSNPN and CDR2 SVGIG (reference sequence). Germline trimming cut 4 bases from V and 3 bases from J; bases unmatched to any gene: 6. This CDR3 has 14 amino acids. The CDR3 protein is CAWNYDRANQPQHF. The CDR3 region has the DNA TGTGCCTGGAACTATGACAGGGCCAATCAGCCCCAGCATTTT.

In DNA, the CDR3 is TGTGCCAGCAGCGCAGGCGCGCCATATGGCTACACCTTC. This sequence encodes CASSAGAPYGYTF. This chain joins TRBV25-1 and TRBJ1-2; D is ambiguous. Trimming took off 6 bases at V and 5 bases at J, with 13 bases between the two ends. The CDR3 runs 13 residues. CDR1 is MGHDK and CDR2 is SYGVNS in the germline V gene.

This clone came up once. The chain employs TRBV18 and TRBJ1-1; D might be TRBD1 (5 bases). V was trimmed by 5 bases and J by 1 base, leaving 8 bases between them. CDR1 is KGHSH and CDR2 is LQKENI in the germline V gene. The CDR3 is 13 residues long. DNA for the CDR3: TGTGCCAGCTCATCCCAGGGGAACACTGAAGCTTTCTTT. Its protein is CASSSQGNTEAFF.

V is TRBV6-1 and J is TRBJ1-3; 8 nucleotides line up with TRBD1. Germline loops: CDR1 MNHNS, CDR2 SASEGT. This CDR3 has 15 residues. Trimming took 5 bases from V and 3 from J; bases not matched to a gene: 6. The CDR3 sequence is CASSIKTGVGNTIYF. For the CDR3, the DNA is TGTGCCAGCAGTATCAAGACAGGGGTTGGAAACACCATATATTTT.

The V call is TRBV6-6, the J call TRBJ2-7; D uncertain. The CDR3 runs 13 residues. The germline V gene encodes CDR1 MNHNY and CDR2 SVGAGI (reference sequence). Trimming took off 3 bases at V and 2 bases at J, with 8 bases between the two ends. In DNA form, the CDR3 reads TGTGCCAGCAGTTATTCCACGGCCTACGAGCAGTACTTC. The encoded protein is CASSYSTAYEQYF.

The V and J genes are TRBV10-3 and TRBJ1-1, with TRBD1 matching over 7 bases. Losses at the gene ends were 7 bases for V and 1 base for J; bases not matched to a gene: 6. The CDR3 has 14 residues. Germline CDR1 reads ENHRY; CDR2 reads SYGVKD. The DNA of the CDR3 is TGTGCCATCAATGCCGGGACAGAGAACACTGAAGCTTTCTTT. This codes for CAINAGTENTEAFF.

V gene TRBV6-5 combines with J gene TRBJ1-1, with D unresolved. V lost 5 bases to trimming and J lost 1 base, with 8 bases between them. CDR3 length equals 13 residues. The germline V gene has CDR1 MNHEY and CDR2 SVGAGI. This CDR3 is CASSLGPNTEAFF. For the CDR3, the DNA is TGTGCCAGCAGTCTTGGGCCGAACACTGAAGCTTTCTTT.

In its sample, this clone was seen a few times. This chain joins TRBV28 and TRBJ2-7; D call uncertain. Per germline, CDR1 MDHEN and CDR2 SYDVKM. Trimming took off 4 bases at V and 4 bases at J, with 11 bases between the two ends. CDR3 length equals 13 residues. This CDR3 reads CASSYIPGYEQYF. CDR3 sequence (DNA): TGTGCCAGCAGTTATATCCCAGGTTACGAGCAGTACTTC.

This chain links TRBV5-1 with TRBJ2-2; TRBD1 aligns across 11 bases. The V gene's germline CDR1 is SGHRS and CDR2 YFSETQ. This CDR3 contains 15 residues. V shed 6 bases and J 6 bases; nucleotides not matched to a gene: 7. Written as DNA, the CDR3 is TGCGCCAGCAACCAGGACAGGGGGCCGTCCGGGGAGCTGTTTTTT. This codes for CASNQDRGPSGELFF.

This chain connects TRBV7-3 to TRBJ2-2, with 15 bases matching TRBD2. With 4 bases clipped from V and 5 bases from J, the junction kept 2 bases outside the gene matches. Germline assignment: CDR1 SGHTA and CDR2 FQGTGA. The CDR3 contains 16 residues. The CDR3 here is CASSYGTSGGTGELFF. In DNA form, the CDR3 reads TGTGCCAGCAGCTACGGGACTAGCGGGGGGACCGGGGAGCTGTTTTTT.

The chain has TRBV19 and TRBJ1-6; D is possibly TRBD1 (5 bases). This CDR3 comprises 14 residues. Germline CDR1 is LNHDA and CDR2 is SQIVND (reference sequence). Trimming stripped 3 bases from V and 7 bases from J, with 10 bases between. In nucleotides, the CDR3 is TGTGCCAGTAGTATGGGGCAGGAGAATTCACCCCTCCACTTT. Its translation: CASSMGQENSPLHF.

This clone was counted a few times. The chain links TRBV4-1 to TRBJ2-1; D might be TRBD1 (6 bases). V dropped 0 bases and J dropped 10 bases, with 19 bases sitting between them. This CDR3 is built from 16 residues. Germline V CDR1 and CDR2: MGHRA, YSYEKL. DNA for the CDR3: TGCGCCAGCAGCCAAGAAGGATCGCAGGGGCGAGGGGAGCAGTTCTTC. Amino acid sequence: CASSQEGSQGRGEQFF.

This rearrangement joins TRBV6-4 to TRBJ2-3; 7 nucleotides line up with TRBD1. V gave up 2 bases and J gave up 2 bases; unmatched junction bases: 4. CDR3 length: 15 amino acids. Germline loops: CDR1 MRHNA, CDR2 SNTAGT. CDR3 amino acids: CASSDGDRVTDTQYF. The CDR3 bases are TGTGCCAGCAGTGACGGCGACAGGGTCACAGATACGCAGTATTTT.

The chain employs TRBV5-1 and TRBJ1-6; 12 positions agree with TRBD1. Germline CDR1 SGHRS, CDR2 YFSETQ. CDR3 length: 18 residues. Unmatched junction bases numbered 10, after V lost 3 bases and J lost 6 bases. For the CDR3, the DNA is TGCGCCAGCAGCTGGGGGACAGGGGGCGCCGGGGGTAATTCACCCCTCCACTTT. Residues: CASSWGTGGAGGNSPLHF.

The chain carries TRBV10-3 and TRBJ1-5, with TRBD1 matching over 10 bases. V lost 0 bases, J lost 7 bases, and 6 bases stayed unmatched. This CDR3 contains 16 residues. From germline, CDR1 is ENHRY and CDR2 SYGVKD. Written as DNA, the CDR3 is TGTGCCATCAGTGAGTCGGGGACAGGGGTTTTACAGCCCCAGCATTTT. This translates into CAISESGTGVLQPQHF.

The CDR3 spells CASRPNREDTQYF. Written as DNA, the CDR3 is TGTGCCAGCAGACCCAACAGGGAGGATACGCAGTATTTT. V and J are TRBV2 and TRBJ2-3, with a tentative D call TRBD1 (6 bases). The germline CDR1 and CDR2 sequences are SNHLY and FYNNEI. V dropped 6 bases and J dropped 6 bases, with 13 bases sitting between them. The CDR3 consists of 13 residues.

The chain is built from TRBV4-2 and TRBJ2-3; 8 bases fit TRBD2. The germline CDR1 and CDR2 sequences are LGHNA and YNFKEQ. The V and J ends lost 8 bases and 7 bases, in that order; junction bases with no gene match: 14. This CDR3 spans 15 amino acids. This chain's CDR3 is CASGPGGARGYTQYF. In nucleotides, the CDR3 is TGTGCCAGCGGGCCCGGGGGGGCCCGGGGGTATACGCAGTATTTT.

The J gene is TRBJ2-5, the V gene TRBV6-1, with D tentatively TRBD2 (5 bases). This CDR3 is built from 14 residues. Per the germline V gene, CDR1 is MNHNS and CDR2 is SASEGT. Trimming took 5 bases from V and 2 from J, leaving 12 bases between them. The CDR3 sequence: CASSFTSLQETQYF. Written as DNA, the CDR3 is TGTGCCAGCAGTTTCACTAGTCTTCAAGAGACCCAGTACTTC.

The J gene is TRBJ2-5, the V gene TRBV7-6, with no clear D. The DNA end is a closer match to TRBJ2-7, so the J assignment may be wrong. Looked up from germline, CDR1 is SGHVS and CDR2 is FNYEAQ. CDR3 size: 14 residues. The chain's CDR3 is CASSPSGSSYEQYF. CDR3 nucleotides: TGTGCCAGCAGCCCTTCAGGTTCCTCCTACGAGCAGTACTTC.

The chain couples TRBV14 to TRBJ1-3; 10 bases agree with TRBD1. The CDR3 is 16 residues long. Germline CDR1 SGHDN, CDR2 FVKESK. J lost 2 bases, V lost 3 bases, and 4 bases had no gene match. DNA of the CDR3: TGTGCCAGCAGCCACGTCGGGACAGGGGCTGGAAACACCATATATTTT. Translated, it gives CASSHVGTGAGNTIYF.

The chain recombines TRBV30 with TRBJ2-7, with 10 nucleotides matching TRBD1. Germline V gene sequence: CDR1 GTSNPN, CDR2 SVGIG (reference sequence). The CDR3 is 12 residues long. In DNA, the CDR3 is TGTGCAGGATCCGGGACAGGGGTTAATCAGTACTTC. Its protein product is CAGSGTGVNQYF.

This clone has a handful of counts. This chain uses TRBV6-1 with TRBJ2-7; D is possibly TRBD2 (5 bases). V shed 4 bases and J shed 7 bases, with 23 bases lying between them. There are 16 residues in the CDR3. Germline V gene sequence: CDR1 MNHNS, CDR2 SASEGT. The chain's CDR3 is CASSVGSTAWSWEQYF. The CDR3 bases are TGTGCCAGCAGTGTGGGGAGCACAGCCTGGTCTTGGGAGCAGTACTTC.